A selection of T cell receptor beta chains follows, all from one sample in a study of blood T cell repertoires in COVID-19. Measured with immunoSEQ multiplex PCR; TCRdb has only the in-frame clones, and not every one. The data hold 120,000 or so clones, with around 80% observed a single time. Sequences were obtained from peripheral blood. These receptors all stem from a man aged 60-69 years with active or convalescent COVID-19. Both conserved end residues are part of each CDR3. Fields, in order: V gene, D gene, J gene, clone size, CDR3 protein, CDR3 DNA. The D gene is left open where the match is weak. Rows may omit the clone size; those that give it use once, few, many or a size class.

>TRBV6-5|NA|TRBJ2-7|NA
CASSPRATYEQYF
TGTGCCAGCTCCCCGCGAGCGACCTACGAGCAGTACTTC
>TRBV4-2|TRBD2|TRBJ2-3|NA
CASSQDGGRAYRTDTQYF
TGTGCCAGCAGCCAAGATGGCGGGAGGGCCTACCGGACAGATACGCAGTATTTT
>TRBV5-4|NA|TRBJ1-3|NA
CASSYDRKSSGNTIYF
TGTGCCAGCAGTTACGACAGAAAGAGCTCTGGAAACACCATATATTTT
>TRBV6-5|NA|TRBJ1-1|NA
CASVGGERNTEAFF
TGTGCCAGCGTCGGAGGGGAACGGAACACTGAAGCTTTCTTT
>TRBV7-3|TRBD1|TRBJ1-3|NA
CASSPDRAGNTIYF
TGTGCCAGCAGCCCGGACAGGGCTGGAAACACCATATATTTT
>TRBV24-1|NA|TRBJ2-5|NA
CATSGPTPQSQETQYF
TGTGCCACCAGTGGTCCAACACCACAGAGCCAAGAGACCCAGTACTTC
>TRBV7-2|NA|TRBJ2-5|NA
CASSPLSGIQETQYF
TGTGCCAGCAGCCCTTTAAGCGGCATCCAAGAGACCCAGTACTTC
>TRBV7-3|NA|TRBJ1-1|NA
CASSLDGTEAFF
TGTGCCAGCAGCTTAGACGGGACTGAAGCTTTCTTT
>TRBV5-4|NA|TRBJ2-1|once
CASSLGGYYNEQFF
TGTGCCAGCTCTCTCGGGGGATACTACAATGAGCAGTTCTTC
>TRBV19|TRBD1|TRBJ1-2|NA
CASNTQGGNYGYTF
TGTGCCAGTAATACACAGGGGGGGAACTATGGCTACACCTTC
>TRBV9|NA|TRBJ2-7|NA
CASSSPRYEQYF
TGTGCCAGCAGCTCCCCCCGCTACGAGCAGTACTTC
>TRBV7-9|TRBD1|TRBJ2-3|NA
CASSSPRGSADTQYF
TGTGCCAGCAGCTCCCCCAGGGGGAGCGCAGATACGCAGTATTTT
>TRBV29-1|NA|TRBJ1-2|once
CSVAHTYGYTF
TGCAGCGTCGCTCACACCTATGGCTACACCTTC
>TRBV7-2|TRBD1|TRBJ2-3|NA
CASSLWDRVTDTQYF
TGTGCCAGCAGCTTATGGGACAGGGTGACAGATACGCAGTATTTT
>TRBV2|TRBD1|TRBJ1-3|NA
CASLAGGLRDTIYF
TGTGCCAGCTTAGCAGGGGGCTTGAGGGACACCATATATTTT
>TRBV30|TRBD2|TRBJ2-1|once
CAWRSTSSGRLYNEQFF
TGTGCCTGGAGGTCCACCTCGAGCGGGAGACTTTACAATGAGCAGTTCTTC
>TRBV7-9|NA|TRBJ1-2|NA
CASSPSWGGYNYGYTF
TGTGCCAGCAGCCCGAGCTGGGGCGGTTATAACTATGGCTACACCTTC
>TRBV15|NA|TRBJ2-3|NA
CATSPSYQTDTQYF
TGTGCCACCAGCCCCTCTTACCAGACAGATACGCAGTATTTT
>TRBV7-2|TRBD2|TRBJ2-3|NA
CASSLRRSGSGTDTQYF
TGTGCCAGCAGCTTAAGGCGGAGCGGGAGCGGTACAGATACGCAGTATTTT
>TRBV7-2|NA|TRBJ1-1|NA
CASSSQVGGARTEAFF
TGTGCCAGCAGCTCCCAGGTGGGGGGGGCTCGGACTGAAGCTTTCTTT
>TRBV7-2|TRBD2|TRBJ2-3|NA
CASSFLAGYTDTQYF
TGTGCCAGCAGCTTCTTAGCGGGGTACACAGATACGCAGTATTTT
>TRBV4-3|TRBD1|TRBJ1-6|NA
CASSQDQNRGGSPLHF
TGCGCCAGCAGCCAAGATCAGAACAGGGGAGGTTCACCCCTCCACTTT
>TRBV5-1|TRBD1|TRBJ2-7|NA
CASSSPRDRETYEQYF
TGCGCCAGCAGCTCACCACGGGACAGGGAAACCTACGAGCAGTACTTC
>TRBV15|NA|TRBJ1-1|NA
CATSRGIRGGENTEAFF
TGTGCCACCAGCAGAGGTATTAGGGGCGGAGAGAACACTGAAGCTTTCTTT
>TRBV13|NA|TRBJ2-5|NA
CASSSYLPGGETQYF
TGTGCCAGCAGCTCCTATCTCCCAGGCGGGGAGACCCAGTACTTC
>TRBV27|NA|TRBJ2-5|NA
CASSLSRSWSGQYF
TGTGCCAGCAGTTTATCGCGGAGTTGGAGTGGCCAGTACTTC
>TRBV5-4|NA|TRBJ2-6|NA
CASSFPGVTSGANVLTF
TGTGCCAGCAGCTTTCCAGGGGTTACCTCTGGGGCCAACGTCCTGACTTTC
>TRBV7-2|NA|TRBJ2-3|NA
CASSSPPGRALTDTQYF
TGTGCCAGCAGCTCCCCTCCGGGGAGAGCACTCACAGATACGCAGTATTTT
>TRBV7-3|TRBD2|TRBJ2-1|NA
CASSSRTSDEQFF
TGTGCCAGCAGCTCCAGGACTAGCGATGAGCAGTTCTTC
>TRBV10-3|NA|TRBJ2-7|once
CAIRGGGSPWEQYF
TGTGCCATCAGGGGCGGAGGCTCCCCTTGGGAGCAGTACTTC
>TRBV29-1|NA|TRBJ2-1|NA
CSVAAQGAVNEQFF
TGCAGCGTAGCTGCTCAAGGGGCGGTCAATGAGCAGTTCTTC
>TRBV12-3/TRBV12-4|NA|TRBJ2-5|NA
CASLRSEETQYF
TGTGCCAGCCTTCGGAGCGAAGAGACCCAGTACTTC
>TRBV4-3|TRBD1|TRBJ2-5|NA
CASSPGTGVDQTETQYF
TGCGCCAGCAGCCCGGGGACAGGGGTGGATCAGACGGAGACCCAGTACTTC
>TRBV7-2|NA|TRBJ2-7|NA
CASSLDGGTYEQYF
TGTGCCAGCAGCTTAGATGGCGGGACCTACGAGCAGTACTTC
>TRBV7-2|NA|TRBJ1-1|NA
CASSLDRPNTEAFF
TGTGCCAGCAGCCTGGACAGACCGAACACTGAAGCTTTCTTT
>TRBV19|TRBD1|TRBJ1-1|many
CASSRPGQGNTEAFF
TGTGCCAGTAGTAGACCGGGACAGGGTAACACTGAAGCTTTCTTT
>TRBV11-2|TRBD1|TRBJ2-7|NA
CASSIWDRSYEQYF
TGTGCCAGCAGCATATGGGACAGGTCCTACGAGCAGTACTTC
>TRBV19|NA|TRBJ1-4|once
CALTRGAATNEKLFF
TGTGCTCTCACCCGTGGAGCCGCAACTAATGAAAAACTGTTTTTT
>TRBV15|NA|TRBJ1-5|once
CATSRAWTSNQPQHF
TGTGCCACCAGCAGAGCGTGGACTTCAAATCAGCCCCAGCATTTT
>TRBV4-3|NA|TRBJ1-2|NA
CASSQDVAGEGGYTF
TGCGCCAGCAGCCAAGATGTCGCAGGGGAAGGCGGCTACACCTTC
>TRBV10-3|NA|TRBJ1-3|NA
CAISDISGNTIYF
TGTGCCATCAGTGACATCTCTGGAAACACCATATATTTT
>TRBV9|TRBD2|TRBJ2-3|NA
CASSAGTSGRWGTDTQYF
TGTGCCAGCAGCGCTGGGACTAGCGGGAGGTGGGGGACAGATACGCAGTATTTT
>TRBV12-3/TRBV12-4|NA|TRBJ1-3|NA
CASATGTGNTIYF
TGTGCCAGTGCTACAGGGACAGGAAACACCATATATTTT
>TRBV5-8|TRBD1|TRBJ2-7|NA
CASSKYGQGDYEQYF
TGTGCCAGCAGCAAGTACGGACAGGGGGACTACGAGCAGTACTTC
>TRBV19|TRBD1|TRBJ2-1|NA
CASSISGQGNEQFF
TGTGCCAGTAGTATAAGCGGACAGGGCAATGAGCAGTTCTTC
>TRBV4-2|NA|TRBJ1-3|few
CASSQDPTGPNSGNTIYF
TGTGCCAGCAGCCAAGATCCCACTGGGCCCAACTCTGGAAACACCATATATTTT
>TRBV28|NA|TRBJ2-2|few
CASIHRGTGELFF
TGTGCCAGCATCCATCGGGGCACCGGGGAGCTGTTTTTT
>TRBV7-2|NA|TRBJ2-7|NA
CASSSAVSYEQYF
TGTGCCAGCAGTTCGGCGGTTTCCTACGAGCAGTACTTC
>TRBV5-6|TRBD1|TRBJ1-1|NA
CASSLVGDRMNTEAFF
TGTGCCAGCAGCTTGGTGGGGGACAGAATGAACACTGAAGCTTTCTTT
>TRBV7-2|TRBD1|TRBJ2-3|NA
CASSPPAGGVADTQYF
TGTGCCAGCAGCCCTCCAGCAGGGGGCGTCGCAGATACGCAGTATTTT
>TRBV7-2|TRBD2|TRBJ2-2|NA
CASSLEGTSGTGELFF
TGTGCCAGCAGCTTAGAAGGGACTAGCGGAACCGGGGAGCTGTTTTTT
>TRBV7-2|NA|TRBJ2-1|NA
CASSLKRAGNEQFF
TGTGCCAGCAGCCTTAAGAGAGCGGGCAATGAGCAGTTCTTC
>TRBV7-3|TRBD2|TRBJ2-1|NA
CASSLGLAGSSEQFF
TGTGCCAGCAGCTTAGGCTTAGCGGGATCAAGTGAGCAGTTCTTC
>TRBV3-1/TRBV3-2|NA|TRBJ2-3|NA
CASSLSETQTQYF
TGTGCCAGCAGCCTTTCCGAGACTCAGACGCAGTATTTT